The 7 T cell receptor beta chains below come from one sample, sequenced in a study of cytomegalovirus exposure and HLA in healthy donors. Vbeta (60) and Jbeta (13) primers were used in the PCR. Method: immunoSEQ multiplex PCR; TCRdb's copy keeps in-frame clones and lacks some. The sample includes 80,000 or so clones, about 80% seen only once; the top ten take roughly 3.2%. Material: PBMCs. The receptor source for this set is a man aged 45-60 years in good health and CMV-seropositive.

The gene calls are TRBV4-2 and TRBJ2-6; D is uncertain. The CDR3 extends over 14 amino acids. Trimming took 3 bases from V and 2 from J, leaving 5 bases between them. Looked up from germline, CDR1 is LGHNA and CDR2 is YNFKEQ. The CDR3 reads CASSHTTGANVLTF. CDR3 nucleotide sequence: TGTGCCAGCAGCCACACAACTGGGGCCAACGTCCTGACTTTC.

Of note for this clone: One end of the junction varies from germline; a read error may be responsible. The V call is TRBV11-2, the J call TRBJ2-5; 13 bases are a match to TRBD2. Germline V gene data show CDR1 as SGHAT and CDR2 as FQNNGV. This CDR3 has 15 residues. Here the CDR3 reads CASSLGLAGQEAQYF. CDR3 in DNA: TGTGCCAGCAGCTTGGGACTAGCGGGACAAGAGGCCCAGTACTTC. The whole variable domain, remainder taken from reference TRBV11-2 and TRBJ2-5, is EAGVAQSPRYKIIEKRQSVAFWCNPISGHATLYWYQQILGQGPKLLIQFQNNGVVDDSQLPKDRFSAERLKGVDSTLKIQPAKLEDSAVYLCASSLGLAGQEAQYFGPGTRLLVL.

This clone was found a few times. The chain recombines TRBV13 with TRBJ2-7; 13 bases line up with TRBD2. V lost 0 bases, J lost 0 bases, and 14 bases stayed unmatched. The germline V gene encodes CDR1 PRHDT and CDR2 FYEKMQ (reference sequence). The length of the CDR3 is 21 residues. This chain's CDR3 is CASSLGGTSGRAFSYSYEQYF. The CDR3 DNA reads TGTGCCAGCAGCTTAGGGGGCACTAGCGGGAGGGCCTTTTCTTACTCCTACGAGCAGTACTTC.

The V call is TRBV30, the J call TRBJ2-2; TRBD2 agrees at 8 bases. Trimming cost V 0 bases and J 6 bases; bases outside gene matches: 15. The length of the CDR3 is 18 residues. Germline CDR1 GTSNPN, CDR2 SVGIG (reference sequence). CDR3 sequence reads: CAWSVSGRGTSSAGELFF. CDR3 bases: TGTGCCTGGAGTGTATCCGGGCGGGGGACTAGTAGCGCCGGGGAGCTGTTTTTT.

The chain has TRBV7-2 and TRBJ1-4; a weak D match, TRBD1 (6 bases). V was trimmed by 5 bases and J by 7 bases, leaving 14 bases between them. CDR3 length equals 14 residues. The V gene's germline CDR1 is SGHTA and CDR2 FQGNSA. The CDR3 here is CASSRPGQSEKLFF. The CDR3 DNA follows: TGTGCCAGCAGCCGCCCTGGACAGTCTGAAAAACTGTTTTTT.

The CDR3 nucleotides read TGCGCCAGCAGCCTCCGGGACAGGGTATCGGGGGAGCTGTTTTTT. Translation gives CASSLRDRVSGELFF. The chain uses TRBV4-1 and TRBJ2-2, with 9 bases fitting TRBD1. The CDR3 length is 15 residues. V shed 4 bases and J 8 bases; nucleotides not matched to a gene: 8. Per the germline V gene, CDR1 is MGHRA and CDR2 is YSYEKL.

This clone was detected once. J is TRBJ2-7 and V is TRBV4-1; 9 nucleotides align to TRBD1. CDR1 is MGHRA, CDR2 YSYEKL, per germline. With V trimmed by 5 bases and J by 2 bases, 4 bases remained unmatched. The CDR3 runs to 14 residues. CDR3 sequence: CASSARDRAYEQYF. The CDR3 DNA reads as TGCGCCAGCAGCGCCCGGGACAGGGCCTACGAGCAGTACTTC.